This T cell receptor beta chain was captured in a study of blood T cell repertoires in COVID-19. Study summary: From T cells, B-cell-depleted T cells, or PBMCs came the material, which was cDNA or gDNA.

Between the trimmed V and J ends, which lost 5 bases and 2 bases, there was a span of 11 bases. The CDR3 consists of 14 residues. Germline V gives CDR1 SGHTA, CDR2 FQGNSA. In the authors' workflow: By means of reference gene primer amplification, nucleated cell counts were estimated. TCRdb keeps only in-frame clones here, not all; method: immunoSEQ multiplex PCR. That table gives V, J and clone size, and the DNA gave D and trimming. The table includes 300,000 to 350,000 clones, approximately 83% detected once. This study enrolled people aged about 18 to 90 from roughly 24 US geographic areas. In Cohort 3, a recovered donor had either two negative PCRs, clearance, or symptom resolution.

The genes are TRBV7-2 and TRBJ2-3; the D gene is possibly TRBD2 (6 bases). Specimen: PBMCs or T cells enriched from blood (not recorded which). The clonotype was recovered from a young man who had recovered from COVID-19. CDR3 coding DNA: TGTGCCAGCAGCCCGGGGGTTTTCACAGATACGCAGTATTTT. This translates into CASSPGVFTDTQYF. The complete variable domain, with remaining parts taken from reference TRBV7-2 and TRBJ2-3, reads GAGVSQSPSNKVTEKGKDVELRCDPISGHTALYWYRQSLGQGLEFLIYFQGNSAPDKSGLPSDRFSAERTGGSVSTLTIQRTQQEDSAVYLCASSPGVFTDTQYFGPGTRLTVL.